The text below deals with one T cell receptor beta chain. Sequencing used immunoSEQ multiplex PCR; TCRdb keeps in-frame clones, though not all of them. The data contain more than 95,000 clones, more than 80% of them singletons. The data stem from a study of control samples from healthy donors and cancer patients. Germline V gives CDR1 MNHEY, CDR2 SVGEGT. Trimming took 2 bases from V and 7 from J; bases not matched to a gene: 4. The CDR3 covers 13 residues. The clonotype originates from a woman aged 45-59 years with colorectal cancer. V gene TRBV6-2 or TRBV6-3 combines with J gene TRBJ2-7; 8 nucleotides line up with TRBD2. Sequencing was done on a sample of PBMCs. CDR3 DNA sequence: TGTGCCAGCAGTTACGGCGGGGGGCAAGAGCAGTACTTC. Its protein product is CASSYGGGQEQYF.